The T cell receptor beta chain described here comes from a study of identical twins. Comments on this clonotype: What it binds is unknown.

TCRdb independently ran MiXCR on the 5' RACE reads; one entry per CDR3 protein. This repertoire shows fewer than 900,000 distinct CDR3 sequences, 21% found once; its top ten account for approximately 4.3%. Findings and caveats of the study: Out-of-frame alpha sequences shared by twins were enriched for low generation probability.

The CDR3 contains 14 residues. The germline CDR1 and CDR2 sequences are DFQATT and SNEGSKA (reference sequence). Trimming took 3 bases from V and 6 from J, leaving 15 bases between them. These data also formed part of another study, on T cells expressing NK-cell markers. From that second work: The CD3+CD56-NKG2C+ fraction of a handful of donors was also led by these clonotypes.

The sample consisted of PBMCs. This chain joins TRBV20-1 and TRBJ2-4; possibly TRBD1 for D (6 bases). This clonotype was sampled from a woman between 18 and 29 years old in good health. The CDR3: CSASPQGSTNIQYF. The CDR3 DNA reads TGCAGTGCTAGCCCACAGGGTAGTACAAACATTCAGTACTTC.